This T cell receptor (beta chain) was sequenced during a study of T cell changes during pregnancy in multiple sclerosis. CDR1 is SGHDN and CDR2 is FVKESK in the germline V gene. J gave up 10 bases and V 3 bases, and 11 bases lay outside the gene matches. The CDR3 length is 15 residues. Measured with immunoSEQ multiplex PCR; TCRdb has only the in-frame clones, and not every one. The sample holds approximately 40,000 clones, roughly nine tenths seen once. The TCR sequence derives from a female donor with multiple sclerosis, enrolled in a pregnancy study. Sequences were derived from CD8+ T cells from peripheral blood mononuclear cells, sampled in the third trimester of pregnancy. This rearrangement joins TRBV14 to TRBJ2-1; 8 bases map to TRBD2. The chain's CDR3 is CASSHQRELREEQFF. Here the CDR3 DNA reads TGTGCCAGCAGCCATCAGCGGGAGCTTCGTGAGGAGCAGTTCTTC.